The sequence of this T cell receptor beta chain was determined in a study of shared clonotypes between healthy human individuals. About the research overall: Donors consisted of two women and a few men between 18 and 49.

This clone was observed a few times. Its antigen remains unknown. Germline values: CDR1 SNHLY, CDR2 FYNNEI. CDR3 length equals 16 residues. V gave up 10 bases and J gave up 6 bases, with 27 bases separating them. General study points: The authors expected sequencing depth to affect clonotype sharing among donors. Clonotypes that were shared across a handful of donors made up 4.5% to 5% of naive CD4 clonotypes.

Produced via immunoSEQ multiplex PCR; TCRdb's table is partial and in-frame only. The data show over a million clones, with under 80% seen just once and approximately 1.5% held by the top ten. The chain has TRBV2 and TRBJ1-1; no clear D gene. The TCR originated in a young man in good health. Sequencing used memory CD4+ T cells sorted from blood. Regarding subset: CD45RA-negative fraction. The CDR3 loop reads CATTVGNNGGYSEAFF. DNA of the CDR3: TGTGCCACCACGGTGGGGAATAATGGTGGTTACTCTGAAGCTTTCTTT.